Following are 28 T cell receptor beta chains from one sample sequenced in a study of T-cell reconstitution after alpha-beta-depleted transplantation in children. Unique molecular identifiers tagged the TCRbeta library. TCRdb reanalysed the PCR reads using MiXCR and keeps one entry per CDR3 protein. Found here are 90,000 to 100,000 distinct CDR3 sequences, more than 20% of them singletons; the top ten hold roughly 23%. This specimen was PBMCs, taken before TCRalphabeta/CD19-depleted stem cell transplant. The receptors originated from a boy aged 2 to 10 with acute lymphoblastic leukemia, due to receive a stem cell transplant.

This CDR3 is CASSLRSGGDTDTQYF. For the CDR3, the DNA is TGCGCCAGCAGCCTTCGTAGCGGGGGAGACACAGATACGCAGTATTTT. The chain carries TRBV4-3 and TRBJ2-3, with 9 nucleotides matching TRBD2. CDR3 length: 16 amino acids. Germline-derived CDR1 and CDR2 are LGHNA and YSLEER. The V gene end was trimmed by 4 bases and the J gene end by 2 bases; junction bases not matched to a gene: 7.

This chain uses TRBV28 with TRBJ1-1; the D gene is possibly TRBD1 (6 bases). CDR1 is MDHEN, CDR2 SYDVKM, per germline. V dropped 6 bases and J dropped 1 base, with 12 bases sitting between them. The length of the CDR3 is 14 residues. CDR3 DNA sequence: TGTGCCAGCAGCCCGGGACAATCGAACACTGAAGCTTTCTTT. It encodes CASSPGQSNTEAFF. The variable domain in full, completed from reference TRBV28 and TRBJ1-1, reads DVKVTQSSRYLVKRTGEKVFLECVQDMDHENMFWYRQDPGLGLRLIYFSYDVKMKEKGDIPEGYSVSREKKERFSLILESASTNQTSMYLCASSPGQSNTEAFFGQGTRLTVV.

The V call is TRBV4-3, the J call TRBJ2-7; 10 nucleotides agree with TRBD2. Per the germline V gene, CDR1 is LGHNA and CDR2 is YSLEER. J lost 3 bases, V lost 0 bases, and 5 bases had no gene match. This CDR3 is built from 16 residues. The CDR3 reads CASSQDLLAGNYEQYF. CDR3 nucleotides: TGCGCCAGCAGCCAAGATCTACTAGCGGGGAACTACGAGCAGTACTTC.

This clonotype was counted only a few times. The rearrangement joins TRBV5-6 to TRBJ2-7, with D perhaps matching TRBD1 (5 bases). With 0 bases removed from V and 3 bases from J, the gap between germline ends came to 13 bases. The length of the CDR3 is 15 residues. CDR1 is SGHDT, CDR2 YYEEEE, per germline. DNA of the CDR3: TGTGCCAGCAGCTTGGGGCAGGGAACGTACTACGAGCAGTACTTC. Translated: CASSLGQGTYYEQYF.

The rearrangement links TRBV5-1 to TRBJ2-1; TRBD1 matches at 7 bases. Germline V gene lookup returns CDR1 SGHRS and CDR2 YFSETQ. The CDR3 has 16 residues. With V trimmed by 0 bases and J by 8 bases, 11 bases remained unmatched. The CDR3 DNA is TGCGCCAGCAGCTTGGAAGGGGGCGCAAGGTTGGATGAGCAGTTCTTC. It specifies CASSLEGGARLDEQFF.

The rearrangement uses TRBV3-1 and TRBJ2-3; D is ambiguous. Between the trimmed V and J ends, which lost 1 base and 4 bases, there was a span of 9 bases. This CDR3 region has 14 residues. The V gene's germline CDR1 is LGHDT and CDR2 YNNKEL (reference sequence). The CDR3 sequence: CASSQVSSADTQYF. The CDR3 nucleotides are TGTGCCAGCAGCCAAGTTAGCTCCGCAGATACGCAGTATTTT.

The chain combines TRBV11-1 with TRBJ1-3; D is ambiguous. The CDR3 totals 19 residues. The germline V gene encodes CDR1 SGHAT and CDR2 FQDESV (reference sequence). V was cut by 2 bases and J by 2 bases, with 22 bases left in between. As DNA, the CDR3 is TGTGCCAGCAGCTTACCCGGGTCAGAAGCGCTTCGGCCTGGAAACACCATATATTTT. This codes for CASSLPGSEALRPGNTIYF.

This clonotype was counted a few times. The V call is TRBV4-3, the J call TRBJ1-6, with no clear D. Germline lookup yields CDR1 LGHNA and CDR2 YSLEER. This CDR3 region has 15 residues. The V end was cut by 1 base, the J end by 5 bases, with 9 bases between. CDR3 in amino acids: CASSQGSVNNSPLHF. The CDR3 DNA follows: TGCGCCAGCAGCCAAGGGTCGGTCAATAATTCACCCCTCCACTTT.

The DNA of the CDR3 is TGCGCCAGCAGCTTGGCTCTAGGTTCTTTGGAGCAGTTCTTC. Translation: CASSLALGSLEQFF. The genes are TRBV5-1 and TRBJ2-1; D unclear. Trimming removed 0 bases at V and 10 bases at J, with 14 bases between. CDR1 and CDR2 (germline): SGHRS, YFSETQ. The CDR3 extends over 14 amino acids.

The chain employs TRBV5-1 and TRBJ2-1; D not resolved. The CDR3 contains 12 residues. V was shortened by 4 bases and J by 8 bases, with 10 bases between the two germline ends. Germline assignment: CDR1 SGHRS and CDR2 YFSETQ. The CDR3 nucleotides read TGCGCCAGCAGCCCTGCTTTGGATGAGCAGTTCTTC. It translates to CASSPALDEQFF.

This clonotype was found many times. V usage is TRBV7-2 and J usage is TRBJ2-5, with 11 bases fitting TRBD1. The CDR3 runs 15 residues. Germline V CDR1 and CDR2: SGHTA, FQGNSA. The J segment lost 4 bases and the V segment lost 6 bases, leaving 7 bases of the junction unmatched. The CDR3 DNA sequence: TGTGCCAGCAGACCGGGACAGGGGGTGGGAGAGACCCAGTACTTC. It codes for CASRPGQGVGETQYF.

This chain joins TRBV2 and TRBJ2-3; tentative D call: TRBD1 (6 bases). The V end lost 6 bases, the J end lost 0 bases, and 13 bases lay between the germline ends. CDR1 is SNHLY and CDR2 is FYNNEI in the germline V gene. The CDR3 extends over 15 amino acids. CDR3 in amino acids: CASRGLDSSTDTQYF. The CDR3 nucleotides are TGTGCCAGCAGGGGCCTGGACAGCAGCACAGATACGCAGTATTTT.

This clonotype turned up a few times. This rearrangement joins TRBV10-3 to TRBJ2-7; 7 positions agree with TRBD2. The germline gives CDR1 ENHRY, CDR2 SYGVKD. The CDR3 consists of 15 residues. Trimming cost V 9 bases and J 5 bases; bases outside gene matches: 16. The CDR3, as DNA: TGTGCCATTTCTAATCTAGCGGAGGGTACCAACGAGCAGTACTTC. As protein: CAISNLAEGTNEQYF.

This chain's CDR3 is CSARDPDRGDSPLHF. CDR3 in DNA: TGCAGTGCTAGAGACCCGGACAGGGGGGATTCACCCCTCCACTTT. The chain couples TRBV20-1 to TRBJ1-6, with TRBD1 matching over 10 bases. Germline V gene data show CDR1 as DFQATT and CDR2 as SNEGSKA (reference sequence). CDR3 length: 15 residues. Trimming removed 0 bases from V and 8 bases from J; junction bases left unmatched: 4.

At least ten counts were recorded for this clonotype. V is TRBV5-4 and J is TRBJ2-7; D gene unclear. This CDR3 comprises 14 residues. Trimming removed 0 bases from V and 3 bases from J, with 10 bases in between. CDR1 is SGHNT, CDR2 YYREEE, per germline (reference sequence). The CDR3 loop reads CASSLVCTYYEQYF. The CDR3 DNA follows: TGTGCCAGCAGCTTGGTGTGTACTTACTACGAGCAGTACTTC.

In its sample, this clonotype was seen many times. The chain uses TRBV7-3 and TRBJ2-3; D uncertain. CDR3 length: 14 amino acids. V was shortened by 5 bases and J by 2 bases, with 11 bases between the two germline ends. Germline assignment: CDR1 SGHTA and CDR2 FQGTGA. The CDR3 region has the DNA TGTGCCAGCAGCCCAGGCTTCTCCACAGATACGCAGTATTTT. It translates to CASSPGFSTDTQYF. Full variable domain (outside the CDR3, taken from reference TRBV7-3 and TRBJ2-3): GAGVSQTPSNKVTEKGKYVELRCDPISGHTALYWYRQSLGQGPEFLIYFQGTGAADDSGLPNDRFFAVRPEGSVSTLKIQRTERGDSAVYLCASSPGFSTDTQYFGPGTRLTVL.

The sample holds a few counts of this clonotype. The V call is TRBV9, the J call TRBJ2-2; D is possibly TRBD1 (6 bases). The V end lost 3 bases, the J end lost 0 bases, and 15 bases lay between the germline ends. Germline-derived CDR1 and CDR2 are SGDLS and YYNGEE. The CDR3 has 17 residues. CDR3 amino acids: CASSASRDTPNTGELFF. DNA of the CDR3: TGTGCCAGCAGCGCCTCCCGGGACACCCCGAACACCGGGGAGCTGTTTTTT.

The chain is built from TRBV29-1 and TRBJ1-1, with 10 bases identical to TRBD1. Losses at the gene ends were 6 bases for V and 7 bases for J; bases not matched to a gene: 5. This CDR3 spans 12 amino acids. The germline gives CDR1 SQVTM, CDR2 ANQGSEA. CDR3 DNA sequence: TGCAGCGTAGGACAGGGGGGGGTTGAAGCTTTCTTT. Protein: CSVGQGGVEAFF.

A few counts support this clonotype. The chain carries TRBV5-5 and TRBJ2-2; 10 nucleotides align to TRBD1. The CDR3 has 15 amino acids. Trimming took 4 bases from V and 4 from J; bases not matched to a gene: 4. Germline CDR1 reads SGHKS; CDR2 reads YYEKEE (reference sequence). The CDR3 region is CASSPDRGITGELFF. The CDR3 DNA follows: TGTGCCAGCAGCCCGGACAGGGGGATCACCGGGGAGCTGTTTTTT.

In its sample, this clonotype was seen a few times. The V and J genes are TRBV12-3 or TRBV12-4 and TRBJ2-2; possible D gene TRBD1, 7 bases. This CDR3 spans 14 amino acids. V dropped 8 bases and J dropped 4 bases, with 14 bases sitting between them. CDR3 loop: CASQGGRRTGELFF. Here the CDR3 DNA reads TGTGCCAGCCAGGGGGGCCGTCGCACCGGGGAGCTGTTTTTT.

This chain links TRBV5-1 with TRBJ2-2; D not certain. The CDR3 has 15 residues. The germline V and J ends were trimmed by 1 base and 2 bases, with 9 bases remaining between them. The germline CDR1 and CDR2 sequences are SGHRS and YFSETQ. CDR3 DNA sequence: TGCGCCAGCAGCTTGCTCCGATACAACACCGGGGAGCTGTTTTTT. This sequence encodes CASSLLRYNTGELFF. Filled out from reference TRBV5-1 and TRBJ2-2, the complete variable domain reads KAGVTQTPRYLIKTRGQQVTLSCSPISGHRSVSWYQQTPGQGLQFLFEYFSETQRNKGNFPGRFSGRQFSNSRSEMNVSTLELGDSALYLCASSLLRYNTGELFFGEGSRLTVL.

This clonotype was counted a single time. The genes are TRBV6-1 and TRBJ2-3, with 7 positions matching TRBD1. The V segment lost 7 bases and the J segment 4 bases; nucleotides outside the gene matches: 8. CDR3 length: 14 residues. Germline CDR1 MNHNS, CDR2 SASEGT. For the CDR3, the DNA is TGTGCCAGCACCGGGACAGCCCGGGCAGATACGCAGTATTTT. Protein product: CASTGTARADTQYF.

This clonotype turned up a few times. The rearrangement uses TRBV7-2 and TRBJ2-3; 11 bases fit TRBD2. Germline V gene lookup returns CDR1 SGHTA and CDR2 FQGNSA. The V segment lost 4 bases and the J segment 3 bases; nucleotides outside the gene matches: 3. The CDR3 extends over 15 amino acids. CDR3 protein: CASSYLAGGTDTQYF. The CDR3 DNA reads TGTGCCAGCAGCTATCTAGCGGGAGGAACAGATACGCAGTATTTT. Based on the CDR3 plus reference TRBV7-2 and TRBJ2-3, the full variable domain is GAGVSQSPSNKVTEKGKDVELRCDPISGHTALYWYRQSLGQGLEFLIYFQGNSAPDKSGLPSDRFSAERTGGSVSTLTIQRTQQEDSAVYLCASSYLAGGTDTQYFGPGTRLTVL.

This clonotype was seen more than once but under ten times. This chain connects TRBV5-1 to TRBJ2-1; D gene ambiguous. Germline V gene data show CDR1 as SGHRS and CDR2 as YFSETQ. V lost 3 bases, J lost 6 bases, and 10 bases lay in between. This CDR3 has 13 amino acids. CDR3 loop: CASSSGPLNEQFF. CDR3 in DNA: TGCGCCAGCAGCTCCGGACCCCTCAATGAGCAGTTCTTC. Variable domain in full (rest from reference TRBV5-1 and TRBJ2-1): KAGVTQTPRYLIKTRGQQVTLSCSPISGHRSVSWYQQTPGQGLQFLFEYFSETQRNKGNFPGRFSGRQFSNSRSEMNVSTLELGDSALYLCASSSGPLNEQFFGPGTRLTVL.

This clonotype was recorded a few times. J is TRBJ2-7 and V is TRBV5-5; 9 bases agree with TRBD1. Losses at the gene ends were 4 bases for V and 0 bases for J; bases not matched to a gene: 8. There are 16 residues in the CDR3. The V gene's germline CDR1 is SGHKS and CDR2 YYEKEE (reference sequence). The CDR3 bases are TGTGCCAGCAGCCTTACCGGGACAGGGATCTCCTACGAGCAGTACTTC. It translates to CASSLTGTGISYEQYF.

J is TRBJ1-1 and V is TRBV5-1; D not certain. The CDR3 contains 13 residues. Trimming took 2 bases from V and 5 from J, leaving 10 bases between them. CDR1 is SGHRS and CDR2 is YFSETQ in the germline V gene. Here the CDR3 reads CASSFLEGTEAFF. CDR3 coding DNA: TGCGCCAGCAGCTTCCTCGAAGGGACTGAAGCTTTCTTT. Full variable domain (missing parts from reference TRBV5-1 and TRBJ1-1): KAGVTQTPRYLIKTRGQQVTLSCSPISGHRSVSWYQQTPGQGLQFLFEYFSETQRNKGNFPGRFSGRQFSNSRSEMNVSTLELGDSALYLCASSFLEGTEAFFGQGTRLTVV.

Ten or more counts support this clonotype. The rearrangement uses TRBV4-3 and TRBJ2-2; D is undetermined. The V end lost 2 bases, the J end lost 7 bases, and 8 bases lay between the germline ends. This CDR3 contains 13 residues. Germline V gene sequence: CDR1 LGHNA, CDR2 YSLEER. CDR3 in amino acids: CASSQNIGGELFF. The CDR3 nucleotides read TGCGCCAGCAGCCAAAACATAGGCGGGGAGCTGTTTTTT.

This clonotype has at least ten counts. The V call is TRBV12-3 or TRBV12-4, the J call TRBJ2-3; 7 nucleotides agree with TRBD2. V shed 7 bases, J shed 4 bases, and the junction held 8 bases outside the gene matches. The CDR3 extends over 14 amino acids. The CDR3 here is CASTSSGPPDTQYF. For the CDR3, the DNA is TGTGCCAGCACTTCTAGCGGCCCTCCAGATACGCAGTATTTT.